This T cell receptor beta chain was retrieved from a study of shared clonotypes between healthy human individuals. Findings and caveats of the study: For naive CD4 cells, roughly 5% of clonotypes were shared across a handful of donors.

CD8 cells classed as naive were CD45RO-negative and positively selected for CCR7, excluding terminally differentiated effector memory CD45RA+ cells. Those who donated were healthy HIV-negative adults, with no recent acute infections or vaccinations reported. V was cut by 5 bases and J by 4 bases, with 20 bases left in between. Germline lookup yields CDR1 SQVTM and CDR2 ANQGSEA. The CDR3 covers 15 residues. About this clone itself: Its antigen is not known.

In the authors' workflow: Filtering of immunoSEQ junctional sequences could not match full-length read filtering. TCRdb keeps only in-frame clones here, not all; method: immunoSEQ multiplex PCR. V and J calls and clone size are copied from that table; D and trimming were computed from the DNA. This sample carries some 800,000 clones, nearly 95% of them seen once, and the ten largest clones take approximately 25%. This sequence originates from a man aged 25 to 45 in good health. Sequences were obtained from naive CD8+ T cells sorted from blood. The chain carries TRBV29-1 and TRBJ1-2, with TRBD1 as a possible D gene (5 bases). CDR3 sequence reads: CSVFGGTLGGYGYTF. The CDR3 coding sequence is TGCAGCGTTTTCGGCGGGACCCTCGGTGGCTATGGCTACACCTTC.